A single sample gave rise to the 18 T cell receptor beta chains below, sequenced in a study of early T cells in non-severe SARS-CoV-2 infection. TCRdb ran MiXCR on the 5' RACE reads and lists one entry per CDR3 protein. The data hold approximately 100,000 distinct CDR3 sequences, with 12% to 15% observed a single time. Sequenced material: whole blood. These receptors were taken from an adult who was a healthcare worker with PCR-confirmed SARS-CoV-2 infection or an uninfected control (not recorded which).

The chain couples TRBV11-2 to TRBJ2-4; possibly TRBD2 for D (5 bases). The length of the CDR3 is 17 residues. Per the germline V gene, CDR1 is SGHAT and CDR2 is FQNNGV. The V gene lost 1 base and the J gene lost 0 bases, with 13 bases spanning the gap. The CDR3 loop reads CASSLAREQLAKNIQYF. Here the CDR3 DNA reads TGTGCCAGCAGCTTAGCTCGGGAACAGCTAGCCAAAAACATTCAGTACTTC.

This clonotype was found many times. V is TRBV11-2 and J is TRBJ2-3; D ambiguous. This CDR3 contains 17 residues. Trimming pared 4 bases from V and 0 bases from J, leaving 17 bases between. The germline gives CDR1 SGHAT, CDR2 FQNNGV. Here the CDR3 DNA reads TGTGCCAGCAGCTCAACCTTCGCCAGCTCTAGCACAGATACGCAGTATTTT. Amino acid sequence: CASSSTFASSSTDTQYF.

This clonotype was observed many times. The gene calls are TRBV6-5 and TRBJ2-7; possible D gene TRBD1, 6 bases. The germline CDR1 and CDR2 sequences are MNHEY and SVGAGI. This CDR3 contains 14 residues. V was cut by 4 bases and J by 0 bases, with 10 bases left in between. Written as DNA, the CDR3 is TGTGCCAGCAGTTTGGGACACTACTCCTACGAGCAGTACTTC. The encoded protein is CASSLGHYSYEQYF.

The chain carries TRBV20-1 and TRBJ2-7; weak D call: TRBD2 (6 bases). Germline values: CDR1 DFQATT, CDR2 SNEGSKA (reference sequence). The CDR3 length is 12 residues. Trimming removed 7 bases from V and 0 bases from J, with 10 bases in between. In nucleotides, the CDR3 is TGCAGTGTGTACGGGAGCTCCTACGAGCAGTACTTC. It encodes CSVYGSSYEQYF.

This clonotype was found many times. The gene calls are TRBV6-5 and TRBJ1-2, with a weak D call TRBD1 (6 bases). V gave up 2 bases and J gave up 4 bases, with 11 bases separating them. The germline CDR1 and CDR2 sequences are MNHEY and SVGAGI. The CDR3 is made up of 14 amino acids. The CDR3 sequence is CASSYGGGLYGYTF. The CDR3 DNA reads TGTGCCAGCAGTTACGGGGGCGGTCTCTATGGCTACACCTTC.

This clonotype was seen only a few times. The chain combines TRBV3-1 with TRBJ2-1; TRBD1 matches 8 bases. CDR1 and CDR2 (germline): LGHDT, YNNKEL (reference sequence). The CDR3 sequence is 17 residues long. With V trimmed by 4 bases and J by 3 bases, 11 bases remained unmatched. The CDR3 protein is CASSLRQGRSNYNEQFF. The CDR3 region has the DNA TGTGCCAGCAGCCTAAGACAGGGGCGCAGTAACTACAATGAGCAGTTCTTC.

This clonotype was observed a handful of times. The gene calls are TRBV4-3 and TRBJ1-5, with a tentative D call TRBD1 (5 bases). The germline V and J ends were trimmed by 3 bases and 4 bases, with 7 bases remaining between them. The CDR3 totals 13 residues. CDR1 is LGHNA and CDR2 is YSLEER in the germline V gene. The CDR3 region is CASSQQGNQPQHF. CDR3 nucleotide sequence: TGCGCCAGCAGCCAGCAGGGAAATCAGCCCCAGCATTTT.

The gene calls are TRBV28 and TRBJ1-3, with D unclear. Germline assignment: CDR1 MDHEN and CDR2 SYDVKM. V was pared by 5 bases and J by 4 bases, with 15 bases between. The CDR3 has 15 amino acids. CDR3 loop: CASSETKSGGNTIYF. CDR3 sequence (DNA): TGTGCCAGCAGTGAGACCAAGTCGGGCGGAAACACCATATATTTT.

The chain links TRBV28 to TRBJ2-7; D assignment may be TRBD1 or TRBD2 (5 bases each). The CDR3 sequence is 15 residues long. Trimming stripped 5 bases from V and 2 bases from J, with 16 bases between. The germline CDR1 and CDR2 sequences are MDHEN and SYDVKM. DNA for the CDR3: TGTGCCAGCAGTCCCGGGACGGAGGTAACCTACGAGCAGTACTTC. Its protein product is CASSPGTEVTYEQYF.

The rearrangement joins TRBV3-1 to TRBJ2-2, with D perhaps matching TRBD2 (6 bases). V was cut by 2 bases and J by 0 bases, with 16 bases left in between. This CDR3 comprises 18 residues. CDR1 is LGHDT, CDR2 YNNKEL, per germline (reference sequence). The CDR3, as DNA: TGTGCCAGCAGCCAAATACCTAGCGTTTACGCGAACACCGGGGAGCTGTTTTTT. Amino acid sequence: CASSQIPSVYANTGELFF.

This chain connects TRBV9 to TRBJ1-6, with 8 bases lining up with TRBD1. The CDR3 is 14 residues long. The V gene's germline CDR1 is SGDLS and CDR2 YYNGEE. V lost 6 bases and J lost 5; bases outside the gene matches: 4. CDR3 sequence (DNA): TGTGCCAGCAACAAGGACAGGGATAATTCACCCCTCCACTTT. As protein: CASNKDRDNSPLHF.

This clonotype was observed a few times. V is TRBV11-2 and J is TRBJ2-3; D gene ambiguous. This CDR3 is built from 10 residues. Looked up from germline, CDR1 is SGHAT and CDR2 is FQNNGV. The germline V and J ends were trimmed by 1 base and 9 bases, with 2 bases remaining between them. The CDR3: CASSLGTQYF. For the CDR3, the DNA is TGTGCCAGCAGCTTAGGCACGCAGTATTTT.

The genes are TRBV9 and TRBJ1-2, with 8 nucleotides matching TRBD1. Germline V lookup: CDR1 SGDLS, CDR2 YYNGEE. CDR3 length equals 15 residues. Trimming at V came to 0 bases and at J to 4 bases, leaving 5 bases not matched to a gene. The CDR3 region is CASSVVTGGPYGYTF. CDR3 coding DNA: TGTGCCAGCAGCGTAGTAACAGGGGGTCCCTATGGCTACACCTTC.

The chain links TRBV12-3 or TRBV12-4 to TRBJ1-1, with 8 nucleotides matching TRBD1. CDR3 length: 13 residues. V lost 5 bases and J lost 7; bases outside the gene matches: 6. The CDR3 coding sequence is TGTGCCAGCAGTACAGGGACAGGATTTGAAGCTTTCTTT. This translates into CASSTGTGFEAFF.

The rearrangement joins TRBV29-1 to TRBJ2-3; D tentatively fits TRBD1 or TRBD2 (5 bases each). This CDR3 region has 14 residues. The germline V gene encodes CDR1 SQVTM and CDR2 ANQGSEA. The V gene lost 1 base and the J gene lost 6 bases, with 14 bases spanning the gap. CDR3 in amino acids: CSVEGTGPPDTQYF. In DNA, the CDR3 is TGCAGCGTTGAAGGGACGGGGCCGCCGGATACGCAGTATTTT.

This clonotype was seen at least ten times. The V call is TRBV12-3 or TRBV12-4, the J call TRBJ1-2, with a weak D call TRBD1 (6 bases). Trimming shortened V by 1 base and J by 6 bases, and 18 bases separated the two germline ends. CDR3 length: 16 residues. The CDR3 DNA follows: TGTGCCAGCAGTTTAGAACAGTTGAGGGGGGTAAATGGCTACACCTTC. Its translation: CASSLEQLRGVNGYTF.

Regarding this clonotype: No conserved phenylalanine or tryptophan ends this CDR3, so it is likely a read error. The DNA is left out, because the CDR3 cannot be placed on it with certainty; the CDR3 is given as TCRdb lists it. The V call is TRBV14, the J call TRBJ1-2; the table's D call TRBD1 went unverified against the DNA. The CDR3 totals 14 residues, both ends included. Germline V gene sequence: CDR1 SGHDN, CDR2 FVKESK. The CDR3: CASSQVSVGQKIAL.

V gene TRBV6-5 combines with J gene TRBJ2-7; TRBD1 is a possible D gene (6 bases). This CDR3 region has 14 residues. V lost 6 bases and J 4 bases, leaving 16 bases between the germline ends. Germline V lookup: CDR1 MNHEY, CDR2 SVGAGI. The DNA of the CDR3 is TGTGCCAGCAGATCCAACAGGGAAGGATACGAGCAGTACTTC. As protein: CASRSNREGYEQYF.